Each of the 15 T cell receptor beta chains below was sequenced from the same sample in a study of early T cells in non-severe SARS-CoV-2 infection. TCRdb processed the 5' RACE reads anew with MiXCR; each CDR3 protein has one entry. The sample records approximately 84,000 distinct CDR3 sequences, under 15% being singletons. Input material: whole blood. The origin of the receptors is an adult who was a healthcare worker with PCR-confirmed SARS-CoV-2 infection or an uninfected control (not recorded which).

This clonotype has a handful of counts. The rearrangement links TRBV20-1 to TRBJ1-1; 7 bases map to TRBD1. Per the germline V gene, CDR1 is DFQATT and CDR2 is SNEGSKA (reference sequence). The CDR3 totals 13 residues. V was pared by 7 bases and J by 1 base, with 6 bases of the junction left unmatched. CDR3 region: CSVMTGSNTEAFF. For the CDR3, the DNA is TGCAGTGTAATGACAGGGTCGAACACTGAAGCTTTCTTT.

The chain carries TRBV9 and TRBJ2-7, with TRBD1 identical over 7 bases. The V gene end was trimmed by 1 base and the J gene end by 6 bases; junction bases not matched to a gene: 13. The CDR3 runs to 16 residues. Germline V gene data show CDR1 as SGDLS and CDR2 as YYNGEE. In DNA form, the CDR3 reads TGTGCCAGCAGCGTACTCACAGGGGCCCAGTTGAGCGAGCAGTACTTC. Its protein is CASSVLTGAQLSEQYF.

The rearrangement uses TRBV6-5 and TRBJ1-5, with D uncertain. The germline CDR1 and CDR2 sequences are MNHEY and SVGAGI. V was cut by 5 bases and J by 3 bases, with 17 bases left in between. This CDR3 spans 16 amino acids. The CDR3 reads CASSQRASFVNQPQHF. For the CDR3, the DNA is TGTGCCAGCAGTCAAAGGGCGTCGTTTGTCAATCAGCCCCAGCATTTT.

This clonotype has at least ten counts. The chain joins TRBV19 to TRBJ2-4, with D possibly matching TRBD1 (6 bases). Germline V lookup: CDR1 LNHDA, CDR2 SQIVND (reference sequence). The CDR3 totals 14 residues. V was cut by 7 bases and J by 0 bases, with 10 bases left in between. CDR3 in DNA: TGTGCCAGTAAGGACAGCTTAGCCAAAAACATTCAGTACTTC. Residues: CASKDSLAKNIQYF.

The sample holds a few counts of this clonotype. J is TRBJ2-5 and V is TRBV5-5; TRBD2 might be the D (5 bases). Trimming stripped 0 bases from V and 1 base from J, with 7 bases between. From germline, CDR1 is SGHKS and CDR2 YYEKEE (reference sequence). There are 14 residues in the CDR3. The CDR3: CASSLVRGQETQYF. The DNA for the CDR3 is TGTGCCAGCAGCTTGGTCCGGGGCCAAGAGACCCAGTACTTC.

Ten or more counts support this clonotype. The CDR3 region is CASSPPSSGHTGELFF. DNA of the CDR3: TGTGCCAGCTCACCACCGTCTAGCGGGCACACCGGGGAGCTGTTTTTT. This sequence joins TRBV18 and TRBJ2-2; 8 bases fit TRBD2. The CDR3 consists of 16 residues. V trimming: 0 bases; J trimming: 3 bases; junction bases outside the gene matches: 3. From germline, CDR1 is KGHSH and CDR2 LQKENI.

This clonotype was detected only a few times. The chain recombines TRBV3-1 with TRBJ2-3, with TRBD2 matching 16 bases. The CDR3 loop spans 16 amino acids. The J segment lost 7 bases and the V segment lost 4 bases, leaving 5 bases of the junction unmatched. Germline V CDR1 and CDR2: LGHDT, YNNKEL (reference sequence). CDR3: CASSPGLAGGPYTQYF. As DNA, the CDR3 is TGTGCCAGCAGCCCGGGACTAGCGGGAGGGCCATATACGCAGTATTTT.

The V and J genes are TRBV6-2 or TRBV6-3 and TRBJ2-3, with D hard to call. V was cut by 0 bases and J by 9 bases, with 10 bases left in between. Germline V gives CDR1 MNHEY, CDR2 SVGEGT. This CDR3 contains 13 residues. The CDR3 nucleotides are TGTGCCAGCAGTTACTCGAGGCTACCCACGCAGTATTTT. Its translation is CASSYSRLPTQYF.

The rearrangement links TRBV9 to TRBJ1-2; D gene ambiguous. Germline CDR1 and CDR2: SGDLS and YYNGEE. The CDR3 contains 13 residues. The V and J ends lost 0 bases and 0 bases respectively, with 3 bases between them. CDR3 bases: TGTGCCAGCAGCGTAGGGGCTAACTATGGCTACACCTTC. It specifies CASSVGANYGYTF.

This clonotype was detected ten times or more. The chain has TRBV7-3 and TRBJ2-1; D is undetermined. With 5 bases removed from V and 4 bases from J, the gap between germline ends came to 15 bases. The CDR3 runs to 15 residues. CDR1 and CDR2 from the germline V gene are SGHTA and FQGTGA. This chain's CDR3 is CASSPSRSLYNEQFF. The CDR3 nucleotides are TGTGCCAGCAGCCCGTCCAGATCCCTATACAATGAGCAGTTCTTC.

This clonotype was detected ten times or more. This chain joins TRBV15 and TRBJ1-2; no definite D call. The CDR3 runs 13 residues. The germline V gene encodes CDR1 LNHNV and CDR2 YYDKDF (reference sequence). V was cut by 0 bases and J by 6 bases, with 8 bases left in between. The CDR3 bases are TGTGCCACCAGCAGAGATCATGTGGATGGCTACACCTTC. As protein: CATSRDHVDGYTF.

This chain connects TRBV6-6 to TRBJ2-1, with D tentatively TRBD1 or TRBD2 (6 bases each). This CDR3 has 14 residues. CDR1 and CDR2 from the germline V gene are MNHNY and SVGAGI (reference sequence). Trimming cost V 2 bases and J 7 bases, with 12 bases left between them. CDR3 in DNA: TGTGCCAGCAGTTACGTTGGGGGGCGGAATGAGCAGTTCTTC. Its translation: CASSYVGGRNEQFF.

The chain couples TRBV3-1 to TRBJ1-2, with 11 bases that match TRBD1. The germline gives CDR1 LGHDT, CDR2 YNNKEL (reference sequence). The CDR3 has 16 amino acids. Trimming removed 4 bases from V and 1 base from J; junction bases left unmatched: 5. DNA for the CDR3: TGTGCCAGCAGCCGCTTGGGACAGGGGGTTAACTATGGCTACACCTTC. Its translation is CASSRLGQGVNYGYTF.

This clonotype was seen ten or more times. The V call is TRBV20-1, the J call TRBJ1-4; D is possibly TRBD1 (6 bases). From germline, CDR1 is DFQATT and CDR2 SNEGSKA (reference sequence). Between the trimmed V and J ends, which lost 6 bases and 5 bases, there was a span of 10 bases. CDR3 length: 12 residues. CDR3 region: CSARGLNEKLFF. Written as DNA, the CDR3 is TGCAGTGCCAGGGGACTGAATGAAAAACTGTTTTTT.

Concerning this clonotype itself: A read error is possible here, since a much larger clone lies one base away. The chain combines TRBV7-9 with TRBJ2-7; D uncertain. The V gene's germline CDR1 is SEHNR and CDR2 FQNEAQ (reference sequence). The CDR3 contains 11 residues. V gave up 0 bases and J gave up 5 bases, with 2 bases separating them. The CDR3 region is CASSLADEQYF. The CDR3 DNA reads TGTGCCAGCAGCTTAGCGGACGAGCAGTACTTC. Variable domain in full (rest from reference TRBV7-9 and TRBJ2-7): DTGVSQNPRHKITKRGQNVTFRCDPISEHNRLYWYRQTLGQGPEFLTYFQNEAQLEKSRLLSDRFSAERPKGSFSTLEIQRTEQGDSAMYLCASSLADEQYFGPGTRLTVT.